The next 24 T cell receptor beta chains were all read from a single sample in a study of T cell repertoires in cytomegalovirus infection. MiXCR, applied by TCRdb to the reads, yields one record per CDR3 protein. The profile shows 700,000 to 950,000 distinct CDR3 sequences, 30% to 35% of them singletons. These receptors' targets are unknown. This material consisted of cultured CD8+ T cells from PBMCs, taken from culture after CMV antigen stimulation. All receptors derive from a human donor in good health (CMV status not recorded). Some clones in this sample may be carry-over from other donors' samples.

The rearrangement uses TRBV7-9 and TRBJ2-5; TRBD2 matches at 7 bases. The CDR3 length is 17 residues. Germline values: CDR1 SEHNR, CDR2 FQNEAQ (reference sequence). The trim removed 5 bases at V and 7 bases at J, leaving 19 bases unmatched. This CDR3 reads CASSTPPGGPPGVTQYF. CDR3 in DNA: TGTGCCAGCAGCACCCCCCCGGGGGGACCCCCTGGGGTGACCCAGTACTTC.

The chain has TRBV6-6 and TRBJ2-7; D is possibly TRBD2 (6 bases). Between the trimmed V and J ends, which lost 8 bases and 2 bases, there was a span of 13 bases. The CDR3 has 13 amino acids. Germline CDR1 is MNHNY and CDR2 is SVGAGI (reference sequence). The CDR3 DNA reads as TGTGCCAGCCACGGCGGGGAGGCCTACGAGCAGTACTTC. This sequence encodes CASHGGEAYEQYF.

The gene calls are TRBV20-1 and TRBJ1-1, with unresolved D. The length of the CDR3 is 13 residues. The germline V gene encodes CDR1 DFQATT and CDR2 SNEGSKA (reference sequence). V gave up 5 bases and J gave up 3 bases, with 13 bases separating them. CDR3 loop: CSASFAGDTEAFF. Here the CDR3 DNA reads TGCAGTGCTTCGTTCGCGGGAGACACTGAAGCTTTCTTT.

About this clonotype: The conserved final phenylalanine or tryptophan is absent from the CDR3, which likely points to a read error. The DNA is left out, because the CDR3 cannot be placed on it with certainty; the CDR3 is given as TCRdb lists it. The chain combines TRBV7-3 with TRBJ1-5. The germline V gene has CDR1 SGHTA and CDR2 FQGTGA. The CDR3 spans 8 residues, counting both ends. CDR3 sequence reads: CASSQGGY.

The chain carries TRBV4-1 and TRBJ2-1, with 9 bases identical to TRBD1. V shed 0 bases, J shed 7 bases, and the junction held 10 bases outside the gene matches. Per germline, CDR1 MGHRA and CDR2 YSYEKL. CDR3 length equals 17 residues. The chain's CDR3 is CASSQDEQGAPLNEQFF. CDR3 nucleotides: TGCGCCAGCAGCCAAGACGAACAGGGGGCCCCGTTGAATGAGCAGTTCTTC.

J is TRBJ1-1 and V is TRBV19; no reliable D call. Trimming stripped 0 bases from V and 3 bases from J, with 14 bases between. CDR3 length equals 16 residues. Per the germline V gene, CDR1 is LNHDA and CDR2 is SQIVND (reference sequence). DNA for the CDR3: TGTGCCAGTAGTATAGATCAGGCACGTCTCGACACTGAAGCTTTCTTT. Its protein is CASSIDQARLDTEAFF.

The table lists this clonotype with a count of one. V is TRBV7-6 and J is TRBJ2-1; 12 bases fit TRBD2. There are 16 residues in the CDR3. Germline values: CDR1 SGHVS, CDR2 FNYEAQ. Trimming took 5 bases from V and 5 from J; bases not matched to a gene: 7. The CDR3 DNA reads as TGTGCCAGCAGCATCCCTAGCGGGGGGGCCGACAATGAGCAGTTCTTC. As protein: CASSIPSGGADNEQFF.

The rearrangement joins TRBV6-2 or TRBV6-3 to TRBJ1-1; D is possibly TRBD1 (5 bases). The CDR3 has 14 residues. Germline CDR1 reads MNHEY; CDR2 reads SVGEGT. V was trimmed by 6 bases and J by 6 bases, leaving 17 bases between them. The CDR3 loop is CASSDGALKAEAFF. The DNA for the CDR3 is TGTGCCAGCAGCGACGGGGCGCTCAAGGCTGAAGCTTTCTTT.

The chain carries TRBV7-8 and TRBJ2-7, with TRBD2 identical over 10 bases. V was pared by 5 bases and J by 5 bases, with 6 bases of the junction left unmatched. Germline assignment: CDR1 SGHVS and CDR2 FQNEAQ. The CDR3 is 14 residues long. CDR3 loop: CASSPTSGVDEQYV. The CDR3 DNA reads TGTGCCAGCAGCCCCACTAGCGGGGTAGACGAGCAGTACGTC.

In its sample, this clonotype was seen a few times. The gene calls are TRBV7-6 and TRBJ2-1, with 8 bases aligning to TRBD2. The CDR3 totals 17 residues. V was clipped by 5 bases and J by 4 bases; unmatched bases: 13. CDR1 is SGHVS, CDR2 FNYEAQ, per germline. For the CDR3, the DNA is TGTGCCAGCAGCCGGCTCGGGGGGGGAACAGCGTACAATGAGCAGTTCTTC. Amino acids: CASSRLGGGTAYNEQFF.

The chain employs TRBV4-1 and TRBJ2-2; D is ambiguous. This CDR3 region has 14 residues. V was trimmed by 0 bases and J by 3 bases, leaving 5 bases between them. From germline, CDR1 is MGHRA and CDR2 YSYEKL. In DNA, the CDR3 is TGCGCCAGCAGCCAAGACGGCTACACCGGGGAGCTGTTTTTT. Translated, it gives CASSQDGYTGELFF.

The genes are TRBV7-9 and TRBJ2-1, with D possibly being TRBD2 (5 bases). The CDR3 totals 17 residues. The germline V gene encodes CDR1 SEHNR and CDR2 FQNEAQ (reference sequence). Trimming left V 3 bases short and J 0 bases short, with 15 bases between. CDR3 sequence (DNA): TGTGCCAGCAGCTTGCCCGGCGTGGGGAGCTCCTACAATGAGCAGTTCTTC. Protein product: CASSLPGVGSSYNEQFF. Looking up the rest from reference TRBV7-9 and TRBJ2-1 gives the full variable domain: DTGVSQNPRHKITKRGQNVTFRCDPISEHNRLYWYRQTLGQGPEFLTYFQNEAQLEKSRLLSDRFSAERPKGSFSTLEIQRTEQGDSAMYLCASSLPGVGSSYNEQFFGPGTRLTVL.

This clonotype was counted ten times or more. Here the CDR3 DNA reads TGTGCCAGCAGTCAAGAGGGGATGGCTGAAGCTTTCTTT. Translation: CASSQEGMAEAFF. V and J are TRBV12-3 or TRBV12-4 and TRBJ1-1; maybe TRBD1 (5 bases). The CDR3 spans 13 residues. Between the trimmed V and J ends, which lost 5 bases and 6 bases, there was a span of 13 bases.

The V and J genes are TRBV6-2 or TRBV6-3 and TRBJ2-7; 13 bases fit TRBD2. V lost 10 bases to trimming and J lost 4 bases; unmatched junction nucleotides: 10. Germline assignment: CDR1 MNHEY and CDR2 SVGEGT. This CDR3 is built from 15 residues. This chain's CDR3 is CANIAGLAGVYEQYV. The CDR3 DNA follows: TGTGCCAACATAGCCGGACTAGCGGGGGTTTACGAGCAGTACGTC.

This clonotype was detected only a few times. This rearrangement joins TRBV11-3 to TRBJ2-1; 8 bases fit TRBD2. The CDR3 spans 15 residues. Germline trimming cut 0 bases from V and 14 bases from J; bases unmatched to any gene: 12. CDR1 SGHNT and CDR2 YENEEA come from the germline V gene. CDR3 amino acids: CASSLDGGLAGSKFF. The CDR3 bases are TGTGCCAGCAGCTTAGATGGAGGACTAGCCGGGAGTAAGTTCTTC.

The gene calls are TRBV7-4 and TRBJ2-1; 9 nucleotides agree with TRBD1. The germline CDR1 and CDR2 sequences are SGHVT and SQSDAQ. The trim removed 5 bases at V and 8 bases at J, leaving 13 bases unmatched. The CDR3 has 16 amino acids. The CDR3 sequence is CASSDITGGGWDEQFF. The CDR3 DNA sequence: TGTGCCAGCAGCGATATCACAGGGGGCGGTTGGGATGAGCAGTTCTTC.

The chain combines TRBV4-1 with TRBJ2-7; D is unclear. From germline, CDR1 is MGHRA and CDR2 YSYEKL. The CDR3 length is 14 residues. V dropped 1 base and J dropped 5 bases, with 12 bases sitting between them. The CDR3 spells CASSQVGVPHEQYV. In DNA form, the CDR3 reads TGCGCCAGCAGCCAAGTTGGGGTACCCCACGAGCAGTACGTC.

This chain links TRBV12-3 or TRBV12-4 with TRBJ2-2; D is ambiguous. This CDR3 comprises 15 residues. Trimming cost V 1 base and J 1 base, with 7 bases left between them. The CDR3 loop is CASSLVAVNTGELFF. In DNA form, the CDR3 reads TGTGCCAGCAGTTTAGTAGCAGTGAACACCGGGGAGCTGTTTTTT.

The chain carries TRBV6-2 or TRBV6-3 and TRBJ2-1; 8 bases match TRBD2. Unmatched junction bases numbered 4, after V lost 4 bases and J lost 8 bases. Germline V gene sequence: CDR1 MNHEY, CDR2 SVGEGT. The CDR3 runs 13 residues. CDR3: CASSLRGGDEQFF. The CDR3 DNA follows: TGTGCCAGCAGTTTACGGGGGGGCGATGAGCAGTTCTTC.

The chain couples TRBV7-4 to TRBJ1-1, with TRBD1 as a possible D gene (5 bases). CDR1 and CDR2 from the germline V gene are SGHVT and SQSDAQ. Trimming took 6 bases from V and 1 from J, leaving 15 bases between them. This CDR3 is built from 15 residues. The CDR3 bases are TGTGCCAGCAGAGCGGGACCGAGTACGAACACTGAAGCTTTCTTT. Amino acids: CASRAGPSTNTEAFF.

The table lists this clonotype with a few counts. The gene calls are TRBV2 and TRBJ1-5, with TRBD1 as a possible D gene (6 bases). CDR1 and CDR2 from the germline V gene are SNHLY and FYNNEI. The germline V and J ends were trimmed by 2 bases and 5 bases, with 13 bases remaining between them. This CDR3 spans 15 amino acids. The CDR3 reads CASSETGTIYQPQHF. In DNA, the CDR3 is TGTGCCAGCAGTGAAACAGGGACAATATATCAGCCCCAGCATTTT.

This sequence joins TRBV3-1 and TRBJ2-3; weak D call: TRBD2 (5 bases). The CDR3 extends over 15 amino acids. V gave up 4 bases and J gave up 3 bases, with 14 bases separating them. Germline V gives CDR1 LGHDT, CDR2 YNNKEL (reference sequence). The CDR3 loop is CASSPHPPGTDTQYF. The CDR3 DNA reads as TGTGCCAGCAGCCCCCACCCCCCGGGGACAGATACGCAGTATTTT.

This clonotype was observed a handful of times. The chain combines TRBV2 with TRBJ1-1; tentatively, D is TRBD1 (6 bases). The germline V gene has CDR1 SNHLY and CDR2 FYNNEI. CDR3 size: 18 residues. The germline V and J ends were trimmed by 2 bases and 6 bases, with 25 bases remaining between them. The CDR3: CASSETLTNSRGFAEAFF. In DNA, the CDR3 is TGTGCCAGCAGTGAAACTCTGACCAATTCCAGGGGCTTCGCTGAAGCTTTCTTT.

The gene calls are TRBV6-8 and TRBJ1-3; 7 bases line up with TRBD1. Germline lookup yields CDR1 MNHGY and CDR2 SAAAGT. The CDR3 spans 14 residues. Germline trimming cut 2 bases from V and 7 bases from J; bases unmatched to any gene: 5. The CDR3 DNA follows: TGTGCCAGCAGTTACAGGGGGCCGAGGAACACCATATATTTT. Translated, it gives CASSYRGPRNTIYF.